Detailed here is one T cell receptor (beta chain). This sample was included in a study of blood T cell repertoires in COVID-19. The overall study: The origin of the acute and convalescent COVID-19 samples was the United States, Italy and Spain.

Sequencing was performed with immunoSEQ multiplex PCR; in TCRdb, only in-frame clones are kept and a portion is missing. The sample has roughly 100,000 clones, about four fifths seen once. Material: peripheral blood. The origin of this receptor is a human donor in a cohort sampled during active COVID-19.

The CDR3 coding sequence is TGTGCCAGCAGCCACGACAGGGTAAACACCATATATTTT. Translating it yields CASSHDRVNTIYF. The rearrangement links TRBV28 to TRBJ1-3; 7 nucleotides match TRBD1. Germline lookup yields CDR1 MDHEN and CDR2 SYDVKM. The CDR3 contains 13 residues. With 6 bases clipped from V and 6 bases from J, the junction kept 5 bases outside the gene matches.